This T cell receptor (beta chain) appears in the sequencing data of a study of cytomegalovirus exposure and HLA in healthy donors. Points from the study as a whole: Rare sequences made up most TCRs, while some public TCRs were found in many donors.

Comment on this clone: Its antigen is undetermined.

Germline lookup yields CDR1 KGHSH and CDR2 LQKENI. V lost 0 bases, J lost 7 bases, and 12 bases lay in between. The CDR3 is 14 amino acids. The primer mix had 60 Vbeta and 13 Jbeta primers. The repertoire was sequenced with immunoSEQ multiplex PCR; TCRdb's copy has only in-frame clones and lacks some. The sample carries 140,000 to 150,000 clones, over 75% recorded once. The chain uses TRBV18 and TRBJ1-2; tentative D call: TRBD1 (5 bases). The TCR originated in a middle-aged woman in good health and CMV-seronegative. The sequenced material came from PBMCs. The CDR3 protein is CASSPPAREAGYTF. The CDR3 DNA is TGTGCCAGCTCACCACCGGCCAGGGAGGCTGGCTACACCTTC.